The present T cell receptor (beta chain) was sequenced within a study of cytomegalovirus exposure and HLA in healthy donors. Amplification used 60 Vbeta primers and 13 Jbeta primers. Sequenced by immunoSEQ multiplex PCR; TCRdb stores in-frame clones only, minus some. This sample has about 130,000 clones; over 50% occur once, and the top ten carry 1.5% to 2%. Germline V CDR1 and CDR2: SGHRS, YFSETQ. The CDR3 consists of 15 residues. The V and J ends lost 5 bases and 3 bases, in that order; junction bases with no gene match: 8. The receptor was isolated from a human donor in good health. The specimen was PBMCs. The chain combines TRBV5-1 with TRBJ2-5; 9 bases map to TRBD2. CDR3 region: CASRASGNAEETQYF. CDR3 coding DNA: TGCGCCAGCAGGGCTAGCGGGAATGCCGAAGAGACCCAGTACTTC.